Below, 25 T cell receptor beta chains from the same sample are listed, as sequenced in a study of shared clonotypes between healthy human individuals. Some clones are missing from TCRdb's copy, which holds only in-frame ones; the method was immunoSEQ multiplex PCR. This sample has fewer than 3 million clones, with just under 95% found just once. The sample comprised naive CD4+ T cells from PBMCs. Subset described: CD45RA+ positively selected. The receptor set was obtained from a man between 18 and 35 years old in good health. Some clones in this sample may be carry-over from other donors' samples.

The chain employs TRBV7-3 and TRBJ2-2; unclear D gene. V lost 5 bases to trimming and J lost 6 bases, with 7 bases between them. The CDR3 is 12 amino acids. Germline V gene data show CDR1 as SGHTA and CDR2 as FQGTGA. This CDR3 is CASSPFPGELFF. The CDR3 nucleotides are TGTGCCAGCAGCCCCTTCCCCGGGGAGCTGTTTTTT.

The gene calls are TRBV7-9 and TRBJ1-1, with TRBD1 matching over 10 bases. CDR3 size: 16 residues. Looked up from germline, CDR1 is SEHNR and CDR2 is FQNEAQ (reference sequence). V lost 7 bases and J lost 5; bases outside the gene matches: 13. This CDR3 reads CASNHRQGARGTEAFF. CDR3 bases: TGTGCCAGCAACCACCGACAGGGGGCGCGAGGGACTGAAGCTTTCTTT.

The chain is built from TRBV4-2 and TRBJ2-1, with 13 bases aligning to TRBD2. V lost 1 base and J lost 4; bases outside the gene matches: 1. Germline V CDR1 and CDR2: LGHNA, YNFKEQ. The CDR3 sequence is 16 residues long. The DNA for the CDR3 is TGTGCCAGCAGCCAAGCGGGACTAGCGGGGTACAATGAGCAGTTCTTC. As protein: CASSQAGLAGYNEQFF.

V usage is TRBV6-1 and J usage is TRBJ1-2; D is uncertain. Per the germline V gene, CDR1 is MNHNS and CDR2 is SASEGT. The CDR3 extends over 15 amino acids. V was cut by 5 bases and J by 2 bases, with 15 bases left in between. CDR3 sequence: CASSTPRGRNYGYTF. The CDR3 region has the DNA TGTGCCAGCAGTACCCCCCGCGGACGGAACTATGGCTACACCTTC.

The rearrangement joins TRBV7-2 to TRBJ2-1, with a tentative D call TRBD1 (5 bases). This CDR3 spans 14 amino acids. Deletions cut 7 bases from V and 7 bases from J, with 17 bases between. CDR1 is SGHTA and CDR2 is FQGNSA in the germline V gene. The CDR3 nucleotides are TGTGCCAGCACCATAAGTCAGGGAAGGAATGAGCAGTTCTTC. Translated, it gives CASTISQGRNEQFF.

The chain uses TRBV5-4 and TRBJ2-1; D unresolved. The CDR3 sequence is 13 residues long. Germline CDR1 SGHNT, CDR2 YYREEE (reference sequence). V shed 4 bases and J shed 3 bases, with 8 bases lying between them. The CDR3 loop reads CASSTGRYNEQFF. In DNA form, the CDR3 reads TGTGCCAGCAGCACCGGCCGCTACAATGAGCAGTTCTTC.

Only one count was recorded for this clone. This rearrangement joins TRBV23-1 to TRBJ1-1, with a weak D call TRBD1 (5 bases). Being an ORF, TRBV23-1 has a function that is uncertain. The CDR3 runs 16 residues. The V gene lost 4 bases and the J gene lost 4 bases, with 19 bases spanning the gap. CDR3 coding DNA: TGCGCCAGCAGTCGCCGGGGCAAAGAGTGGTGCACTGAAGCTTTCTTT. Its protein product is CASSRRGKEWCTEAFF.

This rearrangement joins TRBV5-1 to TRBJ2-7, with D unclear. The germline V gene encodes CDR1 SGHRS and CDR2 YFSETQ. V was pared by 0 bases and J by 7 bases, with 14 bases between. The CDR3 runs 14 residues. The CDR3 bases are TGCGCCAGCAGCTTGGGTCTCACCGTGGGGGAGCAGTACTTC. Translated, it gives CASSLGLTVGEQYF. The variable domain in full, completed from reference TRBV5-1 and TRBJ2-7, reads KAGVTQTPRYLIKTRGQQVTLSCSPISGHRSVSWYQQTPGQGLQFLFEYFSETQRNKGNFPGRFSGRQFSNSRSEMNVSTLELGDSALYLCASSLGLTVGEQYFGPGTRLTVT.

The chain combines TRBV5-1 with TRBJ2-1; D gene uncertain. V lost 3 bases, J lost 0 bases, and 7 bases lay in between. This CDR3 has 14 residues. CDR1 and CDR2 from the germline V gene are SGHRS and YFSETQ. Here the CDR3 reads CASSSESSYNEQFF. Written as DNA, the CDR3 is TGCGCCAGCAGCTCCGAGAGCTCCTACAATGAGCAGTTCTTC.

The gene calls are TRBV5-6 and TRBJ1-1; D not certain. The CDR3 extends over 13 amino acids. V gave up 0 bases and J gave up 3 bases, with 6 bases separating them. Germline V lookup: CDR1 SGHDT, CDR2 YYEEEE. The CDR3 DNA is TGTGCCAGCAGCTTGGCGGCGGACACTGAAGCTTTCTTT. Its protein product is CASSLAADTEAFF.

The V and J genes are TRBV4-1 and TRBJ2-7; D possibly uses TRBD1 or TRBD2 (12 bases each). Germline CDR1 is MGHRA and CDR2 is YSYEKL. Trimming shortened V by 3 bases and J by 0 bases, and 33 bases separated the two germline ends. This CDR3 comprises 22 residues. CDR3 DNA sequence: TGCGCCAGCAGCCACGCGATCCGGGACAGGGGGCTAGCGGGAGGGAGCTCCTACGAGCAGTACTTC. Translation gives CASSHAIRDRGLAGGSSYEQYF.

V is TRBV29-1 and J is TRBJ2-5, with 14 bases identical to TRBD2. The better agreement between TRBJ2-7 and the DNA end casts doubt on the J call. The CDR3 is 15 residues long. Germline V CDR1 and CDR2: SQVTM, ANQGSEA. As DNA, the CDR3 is TGCAGCGTCAACTGGGGGACTAGCGGGAGCTACGAGCAGTACTTC. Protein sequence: CSVNWGTSGSYEQYF.

In DNA form, the CDR3 reads TGTGCCAGCACCCTGGTTGGGGCGGTAGCAGATACGCAGTATTTT. Translation: CASTLVGAVADTQYF. The chain recombines TRBV7-2 with TRBJ2-3; tentatively, D is TRBD1 (5 bases). Germline V CDR1 and CDR2: SGHTA, FQGNSA. Trimming took 7 bases from V and 4 from J, leaving 18 bases between them. This CDR3 region has 15 residues. Combining the CDR3 with reference TRBV7-2 and TRBJ2-3 gives the whole variable domain GAGVSQSPSNKVTEKGKDVELRCDPISGHTALYWYRQSLGQGLEFLIYFQGNSAPDKSGLPSDRFSAERTGGSVSTLTIQRTQQEDSAVYLCASTLVGAVADTQYFGPGTRLTVL.

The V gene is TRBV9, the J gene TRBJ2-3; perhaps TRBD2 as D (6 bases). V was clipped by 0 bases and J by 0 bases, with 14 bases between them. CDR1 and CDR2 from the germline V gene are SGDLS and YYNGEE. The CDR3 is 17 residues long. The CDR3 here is CASSVEGFSGSTDTQYF. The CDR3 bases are TGTGCCAGCAGCGTAGAAGGGTTCAGCGGGAGCACAGATACGCAGTATTTT.

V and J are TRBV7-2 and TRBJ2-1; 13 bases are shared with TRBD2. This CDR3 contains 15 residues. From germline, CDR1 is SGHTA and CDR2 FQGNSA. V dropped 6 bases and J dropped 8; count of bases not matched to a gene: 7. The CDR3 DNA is TGTGCCAGCAGGGTTAGACTAGCGGGAGGTGATGAGCAGTTCTTC. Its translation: CASRVRLAGGDEQFF. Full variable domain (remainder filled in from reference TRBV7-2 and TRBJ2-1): GAGVSQSPSNKVTEKGKDVELRCDPISGHTALYWYRQSLGQGLEFLIYFQGNSAPDKSGLPSDRFSAERTGGSVSTLTIQRTQQEDSAVYLCASRVRLAGGDEQFFGPGTRLTVL.

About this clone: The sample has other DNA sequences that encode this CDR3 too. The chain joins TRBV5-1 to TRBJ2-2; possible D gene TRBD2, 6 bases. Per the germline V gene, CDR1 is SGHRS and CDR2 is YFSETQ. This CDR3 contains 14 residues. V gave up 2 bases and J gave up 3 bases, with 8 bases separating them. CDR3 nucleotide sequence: TGCGCCAGCAGCTTCGGGGGTGACACCGGGGAGCTGTTTTTT. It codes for CASSFGGDTGELFF. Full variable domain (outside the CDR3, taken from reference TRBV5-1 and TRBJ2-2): KAGVTQTPRYLIKTRGQQVTLSCSPISGHRSVSWYQQTPGQGLQFLFEYFSETQRNKGNFPGRFSGRQFSNSRSEMNVSTLELGDSALYLCASSFGGDTGELFFGEGSRLTVL.

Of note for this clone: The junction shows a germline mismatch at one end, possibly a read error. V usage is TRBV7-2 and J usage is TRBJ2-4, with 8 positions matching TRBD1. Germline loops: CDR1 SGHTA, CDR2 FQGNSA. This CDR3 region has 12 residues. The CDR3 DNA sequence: TGTGCCAGCAGTTTAATGGACAGGGCCCTTAGCTTC. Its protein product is CASSLMDRALSF.

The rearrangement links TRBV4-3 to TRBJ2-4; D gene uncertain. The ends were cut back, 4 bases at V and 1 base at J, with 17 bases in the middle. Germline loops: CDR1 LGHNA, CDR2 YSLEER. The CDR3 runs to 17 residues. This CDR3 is CASSPTILVTAKNIQYF. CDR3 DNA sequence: TGCGCCAGCAGCCCCACTATCCTGGTAACGGCCAAAAACATTCAGTACTTC.

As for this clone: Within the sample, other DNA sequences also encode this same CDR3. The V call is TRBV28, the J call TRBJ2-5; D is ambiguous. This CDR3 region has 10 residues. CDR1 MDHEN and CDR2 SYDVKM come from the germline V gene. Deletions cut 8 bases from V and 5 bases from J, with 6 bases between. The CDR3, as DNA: TGTGCCAGCTCCGGGGAGACCCAGTACTTC. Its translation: CASSGETQYF.

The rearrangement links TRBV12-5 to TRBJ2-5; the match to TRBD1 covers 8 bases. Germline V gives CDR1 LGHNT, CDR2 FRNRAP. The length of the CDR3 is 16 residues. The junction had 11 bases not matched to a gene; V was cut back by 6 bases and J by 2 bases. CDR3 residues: CASGSSPQGEQETQYF. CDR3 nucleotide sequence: TGTGCTAGTGGCTCGTCCCCACAGGGGGAACAAGAGACCCAGTACTTC.

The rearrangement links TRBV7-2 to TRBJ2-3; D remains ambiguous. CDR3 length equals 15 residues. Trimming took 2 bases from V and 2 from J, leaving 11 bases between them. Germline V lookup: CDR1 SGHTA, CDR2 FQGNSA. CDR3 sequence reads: CASSLKWQFTDTQYF. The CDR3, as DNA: TGTGCCAGCAGCTTAAAGTGGCAGTTCACAGATACGCAGTATTTT.

CDR3: CASSPGVGGAKANYGYTF. The CDR3 DNA is TGTGCCAGCAGTCCAGGGGTCGGGGGCGCAAAGGCCAACTATGGCTACACCTTC. The chain recombines TRBV28 with TRBJ1-2; D is perhaps TRBD1 (6 bases). Germline assignment: CDR1 MDHEN and CDR2 SYDVKM. Trimming cost V 5 bases and J 2 bases, with 24 bases left between them. The CDR3 totals 18 residues.

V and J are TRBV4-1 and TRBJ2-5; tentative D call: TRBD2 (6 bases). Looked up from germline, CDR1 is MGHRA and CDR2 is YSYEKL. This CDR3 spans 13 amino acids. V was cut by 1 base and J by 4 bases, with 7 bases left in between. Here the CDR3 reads CASSQAGAETQYF. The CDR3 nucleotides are TGCGCCAGCAGCCAAGCGGGAGCAGAGACCCAGTACTTC.

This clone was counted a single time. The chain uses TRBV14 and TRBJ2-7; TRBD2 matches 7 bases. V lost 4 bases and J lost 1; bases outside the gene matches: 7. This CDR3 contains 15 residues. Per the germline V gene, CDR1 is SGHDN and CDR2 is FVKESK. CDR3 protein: CASSPRGSGSYEQYF. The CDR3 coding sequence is TGTGCCAGCAGCCCCCGTGGTAGCGGGTCCTACGAGCAGTACTTC.

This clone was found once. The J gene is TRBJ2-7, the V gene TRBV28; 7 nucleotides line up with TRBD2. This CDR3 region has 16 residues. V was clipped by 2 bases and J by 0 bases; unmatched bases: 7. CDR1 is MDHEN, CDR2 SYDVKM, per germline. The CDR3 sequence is CASSLGEGLSSYEQYF. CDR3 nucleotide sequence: TGTGCCAGCAGTTTAGGGGAGGGCCTGAGCTCCTACGAGCAGTACTTC.